The 18 T cell receptor beta chains given below trace back to one sample, sequenced in a study of post-analysis software for immune sequencing data (dated by TCRdb to the mid-2010s). The paper as a whole reports these results and caveats: Patients showed significantly higher frequencies than controls for several TRBV segments, among them TRBV5-6, TRBV5-1 and TRBV20-1.

No antigen has been assigned to these receptors. The library was built by means of PCR. These reads were obtained on an Illumina HiSeq 2500. To reduce PCR and sequencing biases, unique molecular identifiers were built into the TCR beta cDNA libraries. TCRdb handled the public reads itself, with Q25 trimming in fastp and clone calling in MiXCR, and kept productive beta chains. A single entry per CDR3 protein holds the most common genes and DNA from its merged rows. For this sample the table gives about 540,000 distinct CDR3 sequences, of which around a third were detected only once. Clones ranked in the top ten supply 6% of the sample. Sequencing input: blood. These receptors all stem from a girl under 18 with multiple sclerosis.

The chain is built from TRBV29-1 and TRBJ2-7; D perhaps matches TRBD1 (6 bases). The germline V gene has CDR1 SQVTM and CDR2 ANQGSEA. V lost 3 bases and J 7 bases, leaving 34 bases between the germline ends. The CDR3 length is 19 residues. CDR3: CSVEGSAGTRYFSYNEQYF. CDR3 sequence (DNA): TGCAGCGTTGAGGGTAGTGCAGGGACACGATATTTTTCCTACAATGAGCAGTACTTC.

A few counts support this clonotype. CDR3 DNA sequence: TGTGCCAGCAGTTATCAGGGGAACACTGAAGCTTTCTTT. This encodes CASSYQGNTEAFF. This chain links TRBV6-6 with TRBJ1-1, with a possible D match to TRBD1 (5 bases). The V end was cut by 3 bases, the J end by 1 base, with 6 bases between. The germline gives CDR1 MNHNY, CDR2 SVGAGI (reference sequence). The CDR3 is made up of 13 amino acids.

The rearrangement links TRBV29-1 to TRBJ2-3; TRBD2 matches 10 bases. Trimming cost V 0 bases and J 5 bases; bases outside gene matches: 14. The CDR3 extends over 18 amino acids. Germline V gene lookup returns CDR1 SQVTM and CDR2 ANQGSEA. DNA for the CDR3: TGCAGCGTTGAAGAGGGACTTGGACTAGCGGCGGAGGGAGATACGCAGTATTTT. Translation gives CSVEEGLGLAAEGDTQYF.

V is TRBV20-1 and J is TRBJ1-5; no definite D call. The CDR3 is 14 amino acids. V lost 3 bases and J 3 bases, leaving 12 bases between the germline ends. Germline CDR1 reads DFQATT; CDR2 reads SNEGSKA (reference sequence). The CDR3 coding sequence is TGCAGTGCTAGTAACCCTATGGTCAATCAGCCCCAGCATTTT. It specifies CSASNPMVNQPQHF.

V is TRBV5-1 and J is TRBJ1-1; the match to TRBD1 covers 8 bases. With 0 bases clipped from V and 1 base from J, the junction kept 2 bases outside the gene matches. CDR3 size: 15 residues. In germline, CDR1 is SGHRS, CDR2 YFSETQ. CDR3 sequence: CASSLEGQENTEAFF. The CDR3 DNA follows: TGCGCCAGCAGCTTGGAGGGACAGGAGAACACTGAAGCTTTCTTT.

This clonotype appeared a few times. The chain has TRBV18 and TRBJ2-5; perhaps TRBD2 as D (6 bases). This CDR3 spans 15 amino acids. Trimming stripped 4 bases from V and 2 bases from J, with 14 bases between. CDR1 is KGHSH and CDR2 is LQKENI in the germline V gene. The CDR3 DNA reads TGTGCCAGCTCACACAAACGCGGGGCTCAAGAGACCCAGTACTTC. Residues: CASSHKRGAQETQYF.

The chain joins TRBV6-5 to TRBJ1-6, with D unresolved. The V gene's germline CDR1 is MNHEY and CDR2 SVGAGI. The CDR3 runs 18 residues. Trimming pared 0 bases from V and 0 bases from J, leaving 12 bases between. The CDR3 nucleotides are TGTGCCAGCAGTTACTCATCTAGCGGGAGCTCCTATAATTCACCCCTCCACTTT. Protein sequence: CASSYSSSGSSYNSPLHF.

This clonotype was counted only a few times. CDR3 sequence: CASSTGQGDEAFF. The CDR3 nucleotides read TGCGCCAGCAGCACCGGACAGGGGGATGAAGCTTTCTTT. The V and J genes are TRBV5-1 and TRBJ1-1; 10 positions agree with TRBD1. V shed 4 bases, J shed 7 bases, and the junction held 4 bases outside the gene matches. The CDR3 length is 13 residues. Germline-derived CDR1 and CDR2 are SGHRS and YFSETQ.

This clonotype showed up just a few times. V and J are TRBV20-1 and TRBJ2-5; weak D call: TRBD1 (6 bases). There are 14 residues in the CDR3. Trimming left V 5 bases short and J 9 bases short, with 22 bases between. CDR1 is DFQATT, CDR2 SNEGSKA, per germline (reference sequence). The CDR3 nucleotides read TGCAGTGCTGCACAGGGAAGTGGGGAAGTGGCCCAGTACTTC. Amino acid sequence: CSAAQGSGEVAQYF.

This rearrangement joins TRBV6-2 or TRBV6-3 to TRBJ1-5, with D uncertain. CDR1 is MNHEY, CDR2 SVGEGT, per germline. V lost 6 bases to trimming and J lost 3 bases, with 9 bases between them. This CDR3 is 13 amino acids long. DNA of the CDR3: TGTGCCAGCAGCCGTCACCCCAATCAGCCCCAGCATTTT. Protein: CASSRHPNQPQHF.

The CDR3, as DNA: TGTGCCACCAGCAGAGATCTACAGGGTGTCAACGAGCAGTACTTC. This gives the protein CATSRDLQGVNEQYF. The gene calls are TRBV15 and TRBJ2-7, with a weak D call TRBD1 (6 bases). CDR1 is LNHNV and CDR2 is YYDKDF in the germline V gene (reference sequence). The CDR3 runs to 15 residues. Trimming took 0 bases from V and 5 from J, leaving 14 bases between them.

Only a few counts were recorded for this clonotype. The chain is built from TRBV20-1 and TRBJ2-6; the D gene is possibly TRBD2 (5 bases). Germline values: CDR1 DFQATT, CDR2 SNEGSKA (reference sequence). The CDR3 runs 14 residues. The germline V and J ends were trimmed by 3 bases and 8 bases, with 14 bases remaining between them. The CDR3 DNA reads TGCAGTGCTAGGACCATTTCCGGGACCAACGTCCTGACTTTC. Translating gives CSARTISGTNVLTF.

The chain combines TRBV5-1 with TRBJ2-6; TRBD1 is a possible D gene (5 bases). This CDR3 is built from 17 residues. V lost 0 bases and J lost 6, with 16 bases in between. Looked up from germline, CDR1 is SGHRS and CDR2 is YFSETQ. In DNA form, the CDR3 reads TGCGCCAGCAGCTTGGGCCCGACAGCCCATTTGGCCAACGTCCTGACTTTC. Translating it yields CASSLGPTAHLANVLTF.

This clonotype came up once. V and J are TRBV29-1 and TRBJ1-2, with D possibly being TRBD1 (5 bases). Looked up from germline, CDR1 is SQVTM and CDR2 is ANQGSEA. This CDR3 is 16 amino acids long. V lost 5 bases, J lost 0 bases, and 19 bases lay in between. The CDR3 DNA reads TGCAGCGTTCTCGGGACGGACGGAATAGCTAACTATGGCTACACCTTC. This gives the protein CSVLGTDGIANYGYTF.

The rearrangement joins TRBV29-1 to TRBJ1-2; a weak D match, TRBD1 (6 bases). Trimming removed 7 bases at V and 7 bases at J, with 28 bases between. Germline loops: CDR1 SQVTM, CDR2 ANQGSEA. There are 16 residues in the CDR3. The CDR3 DNA reads as TGCAGCGCTGCTGGGGGCATACCCCTCGAACGAGGTGGCTACACCTTC. Translated: CSAAGGIPLERGGYTF.

CDR3 in amino acids: CASSYRGSSYNSPLHF. The CDR3 DNA sequence: TGTGCCAGCAGCTACAGGGGTAGCTCCTATAATTCACCCCTCCACTTT. The J gene is TRBJ1-6, the V gene TRBV5-6, with TRBD1 identical over 7 bases. Germline CDR1 and CDR2: SGHDT and YYEEEE. Trimming cost V 3 bases and J 0 bases; bases outside gene matches: 3. The CDR3 is 16 residues long.

This CDR3 reads CATSDPARDRGQANYGYTF. In nucleotides, the CDR3 is TGTGCCACCAGTGATCCGGCCCGGGACAGGGGACAAGCTAACTATGGCTACACCTTC. V and J are TRBV24-1 and TRBJ1-2, with TRBD1 matching 10 bases. The CDR3 loop spans 19 amino acids. V lost 3 bases to trimming and J lost 0 bases; unmatched junction nucleotides: 12. CDR1 and CDR2 from the germline V gene are KGHDR and SFDVKD.

This chain joins TRBV12-5 and TRBJ1-1, with D possibly matching TRBD1 (5 bases). The V end was cut by 3 bases, the J end by 1 base, with 9 bases between. The germline V gene has CDR1 LGHNT and CDR2 FRNRAP. The CDR3 runs 14 residues. CDR3 amino acids: CASGLGDSNTEAFF. The CDR3 DNA reads as TGTGCTAGTGGTTTAGGGGATTCGAACACTGAAGCTTTCTTT.